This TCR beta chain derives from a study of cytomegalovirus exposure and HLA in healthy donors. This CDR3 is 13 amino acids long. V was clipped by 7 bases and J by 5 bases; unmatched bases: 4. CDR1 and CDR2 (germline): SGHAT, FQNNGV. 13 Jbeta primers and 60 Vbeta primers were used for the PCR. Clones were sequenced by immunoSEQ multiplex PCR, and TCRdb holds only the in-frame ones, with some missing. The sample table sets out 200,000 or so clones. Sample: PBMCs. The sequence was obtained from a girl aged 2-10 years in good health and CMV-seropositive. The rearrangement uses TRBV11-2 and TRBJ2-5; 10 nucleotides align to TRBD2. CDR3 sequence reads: CASTLAGVETQYF. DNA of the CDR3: TGTGCCAGCACCCTAGCGGGAGTTGAGACCCAGTACTTC.